This TCR beta chain was profiled in a study of blood T cell repertoires in COVID-19. Overall study context: Specimens from acute and convalescent COVID-19 originated in the United States, Italy and Spain. Sources were T cells, B-cell-depleted T cells, or PBMCs; the material itself was cDNA or gDNA.

CDR3 length: 14 amino acids. In germline, CDR1 is MDHEN, CDR2 SYDVKM. V dropped 7 bases and J dropped 0 bases, with 11 bases sitting between them. In its sample, this clone was seen once. Authors' processing steps: How many nucleated cells were present was estimated from reference gene primer amplification. Clones were sequenced by immunoSEQ multiplex PCR, and TCRdb holds only the in-frame ones, with some missing. The V and J calls and the clone size are those of that table, but D and trimming were determined from the DNA. The sample contains tens of thousands of clones, around three quarters of which appear only once.

This chain connects TRBV28 to TRBJ2-3; D unclear. The origin of this receptor is a woman aged 70-85 years with acute or convalescent COVID-19. The material sequenced was peripheral blood. The CDR3 region has the DNA TGTGCCAGCATCGCGGTCTTTAGCACAGATACGCAGTATTTT. It codes for CASIAVFSTDTQYF.